These 10 T cell receptor beta chains were sequenced from one sample in a study of T cells after posttransplantation cyclophosphamide. TCRdb's table, derived via immunoSEQ multiplex PCR, lists solely in-frame clones and lacks some. The sample was found to contain some 17,000 clones, and every one recurs. Treatment was busulfan-fludarabine conditioning, a marrow graft, and cyclophosphamide on days +3 and +4. The sample here was PBMCs, taken after allogeneic stem cell transplant with posttransplant cyclophosphamide. These TCRs come from a female patient aged 30-39 years who received an allogeneic stem cell transplant from a related donor, was CMV-positive, and had no GVHD. Some T cells may be provided by the graft donor.

At least ten counts were recorded for this clone. Sequence at one end of the junction differs from germline and may be a read error. The chain recombines TRBV12-5 with TRBJ2-1; 8 nucleotides agree with TRBD2. Germline CDR1 and CDR2: LGHNT and FRNRAP. The CDR3 totals 15 residues. Written as DNA, the CDR3 is TGTGCTAGTGGTTTGACTAGCGGCTCCCACAATGAGCAGTTCTTC. Translated, it gives CASGLTSGSHNEQFF.

Many counts were recorded for this clone. The chain recombines TRBV27 with TRBJ2-7; 8 positions agree with TRBD2. Trimming removed 3 bases from V and 7 bases from J; junction bases left unmatched: 8. Per germline, CDR1 MNHEY and CDR2 SMNVEV (reference sequence). The CDR3 contains 14 residues. This chain's CDR3 is CASSFRLAGQEQYF. The DNA for the CDR3 is TGTGCCAGCAGTTTTCGGCTAGCGGGCCAAGAGCAGTACTTC.

In its sample, this clone was seen many times. This chain joins TRBV7-2 and TRBJ2-3, with TRBD2 identical over 11 bases. This CDR3 has 16 residues. With 3 bases clipped from V and 2 bases from J, the junction kept 4 bases outside the gene matches. Germline V lookup: CDR1 SGHTA, CDR2 FQGNSA. The CDR3 bases are TGTGCCAGCAGCTTCGGTAGCGGGAGGGACACAGATACGCAGTATTTT. Translation gives CASSFGSGRDTDTQYF.

In its sample, this clone was seen many times. This chain joins TRBV27 and TRBJ1-1, with a weak D call TRBD1 (5 bases). The V gene lost 4 bases and the J gene lost 2 bases, with 14 bases spanning the gap. This CDR3 comprises 15 residues. Germline V gene sequence: CDR1 MNHEY, CDR2 SMNVEV (reference sequence). CDR3 coding DNA: TGTGCCAGCAGTTCCCTAGGGAGGGGAAACACTGAAGCTTTCTTT. Translated: CASSSLGRGNTEAFF.

This clone has ten or more counts. The gene calls are TRBV6-6 and TRBJ1-2, with TRBD1 identical over 7 bases. The CDR3 totals 11 residues. In germline, CDR1 is MNHNY, CDR2 SVGAGI (reference sequence). V lost 6 bases and J lost 8; bases outside the gene matches: 3. The CDR3 region is CASSQDRGYTF. For the CDR3, the DNA is TGTGCCAGCAGCCAGGACAGGGGCTACACCTTC.

This clone was counted at least ten times. V usage is TRBV27 and J usage is TRBJ1-5; 8 bases match TRBD1. The germline V gene has CDR1 MNHEY and CDR2 SMNVEV (reference sequence). The CDR3 runs to 17 residues. V lost 2 bases, J lost 4 bases, and 10 bases stayed unmatched. The CDR3 coding sequence is TGTGCCAGCAGTTTAGGCTCAGGGGGCGTTAGGAATCAGCCCCAGCATTTT. This gives the protein CASSLGSGGVRNQPQHF.

The table lists this clone with a few counts. This chain uses TRBV28 with TRBJ1-6; TRBD1 matches at 8 bases. V gave up 5 bases and J gave up 8 bases; unmatched junction bases: 8. The CDR3 extends over 15 amino acids. CDR1 MDHEN and CDR2 SYDVKM come from the germline V gene. The CDR3 DNA is TGTGCCAGCAGTCAGGGACAGGAGTGGCATTCACCCCTCCACTTT. As protein: CASSQGQEWHSPLHF.

In its sample, this clone was seen many times. V usage is TRBV2 and J usage is TRBJ1-2, with 7 positions matching TRBD1. The CDR3 runs to 15 residues. V trimming: 4 bases; J trimming: 4 bases; junction bases outside the gene matches: 9. Germline V CDR1 and CDR2: SNHLY, FYNNEI. The CDR3 sequence is CASSGGTVGIYGYTF. The DNA of the CDR3 is TGTGCCAGCAGTGGGGGGACAGTGGGGATCTATGGCTACACCTTC. Full variable domain (missing parts from reference TRBV2 and TRBJ1-2): EPEVTQTPSHQVTQMGQEVILRCVPISNHLYFYWYRQILGQKVEFLVSFYNNEISEKSEIFDDQFSVERPDGSNFTLKIRSTKLEDSAMYFCASSGGTVGIYGYTFGSGTRLTVV.

This clone was found many times. The genes are TRBV6-6 and TRBJ2-3; D is undetermined. This CDR3 is built from 15 residues. Trimming stripped 2 bases from V and 1 base from J, with 10 bases between. Germline V lookup: CDR1 MNHNY, CDR2 SVGAGI (reference sequence). CDR3 residues: CASSYGAGGTDTQYF. CDR3 bases: TGTGCCAGCAGTTACGGTGCCGGAGGCACAGATACGCAGTATTTT.

This clone was counted at least ten times. The chain uses TRBV28 and TRBJ1-1; unclear D gene. Germline values: CDR1 MDHEN, CDR2 SYDVKM. Trimming cost V 7 bases and J 8 bases, with 17 bases left between them. The length of the CDR3 is 13 residues. The CDR3 DNA reads TGTGCCAGCACATACACAGCGCGGGGAGAAGCTTTCTTT. Amino acids: CASTYTARGEAFF.